These 3 T cell receptor beta chains share one sample of origin, sequenced in a study of CXCR3-negative and CXCR3-positive naive CD8 T cells. General observations from the study: For CXCR3-positive naive cells, TRB CDR3s were more hydrophobic than those of CXCR3-negative naive cells.

Through 5' RACE with UMI labels, the TRB cDNA libraries were prepared. Following a re-call of the 5' RACE reads, TCRdb has one entry per CDR3 protein and lacks DNA. This repertoire includes 130,000 to 150,000 distinct CDR3 sequences. For these receptors, no antigen is known. Material for sequencing was naive CXCR3+ CD8+ T cells from blood. Subset described: CD45RO-CCR7+CD27+CD95- naive CD8+ T cells expressing CXCR3 (TNR3+). These receptors came from a human donor in good health. Some clones in this sample may be carry-over from other donors' samples.

The chain recombines TRBV11-3 with TRBJ2-1; TCRdb proposes TRBD1, but this gene call is untestable without DNA. This CDR3 is built from 13 residues. Germline V CDR1 and CDR2: SGHNT, YENEEA. The CDR3 sequence: CASGQGENNEQFF.

The chain's CDR3 is CASTPVATNTGELFF. J is TRBJ2-2 and V is TRBV7-9; as DNA is missing, the TRBD1 call by TCRdb cannot be tested. CDR1 is SEHNR and CDR2 is FQNEAQ in the germline V gene (reference sequence). CDR3 length: 15 residues.

This chain links TRBV7-9 with TRBJ2-7; no DNA is available, so the TRBD1 call from TCRdb remains unchecked. CDR3 length: 14 amino acids. The germline V gene encodes CDR1 SEHNR and CDR2 FQNEAQ (reference sequence). The CDR3: CASSPWTGAYEQYF.